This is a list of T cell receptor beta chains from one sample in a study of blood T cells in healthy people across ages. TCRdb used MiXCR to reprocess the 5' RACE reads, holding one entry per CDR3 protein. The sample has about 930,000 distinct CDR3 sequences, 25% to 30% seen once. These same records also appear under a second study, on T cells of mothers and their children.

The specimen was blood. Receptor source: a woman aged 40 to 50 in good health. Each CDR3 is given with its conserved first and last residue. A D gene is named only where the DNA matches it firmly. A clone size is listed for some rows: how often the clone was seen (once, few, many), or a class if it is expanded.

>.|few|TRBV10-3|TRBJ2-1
CAISLRDGTYGSYNEQFF
TGTGCCATCAGCCTCCGGGACGGGACCTATGGATCCTACAATGAGCAGTTCTTC
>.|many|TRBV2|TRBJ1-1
CATGMNTEAFF
TGTGCCACTGGGATGAACACTGAAGCTTTCTTT
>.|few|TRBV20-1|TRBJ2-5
CSPGTLQETQYF
TGCAGTCCCGGGACTCTCCAAGAGACCCAGTACTTC
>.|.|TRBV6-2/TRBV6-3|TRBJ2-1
CASSYFAGNEQFF
TGTGCCAGCAGTTACTTCGCGGGAAATGAGCAGTTCTTC
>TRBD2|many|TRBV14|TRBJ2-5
CASSQDAGGGPQETQYF
TGTGCCAGCAGCCAAGATGCGGGCGGGGGGCCCCAAGAGACCCAGTACTTC
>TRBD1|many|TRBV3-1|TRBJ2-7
CASKIQGSYEQYF
TGTGCCAGCAAGATACAGGGGTCCTACGAGCAGTACTTC
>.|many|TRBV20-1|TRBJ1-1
CSAREQPNMNTEAFF
TGCAGTGCGAGAGAGCAGCCTAATATGAACACTGAAGCTTTCTTT
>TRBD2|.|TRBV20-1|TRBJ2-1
CSARASGKRNEQFF
TGCAGTGCTAGGGCTAGCGGGAAACGCAATGAGCAGTTCTTC
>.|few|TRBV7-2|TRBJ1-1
CASSLASRGDTEAFF
TGTGCCAGCAGCTTGGCCTCCAGGGGAGACACTGAAGCTTTCTTT
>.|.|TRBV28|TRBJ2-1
CASTRGFHNEQFF
TGTGCCAGCACACGGGGGTTCCACAATGAGCAGTTCTTC
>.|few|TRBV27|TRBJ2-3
CASTQDSSSTDTQYF
TGTGCCAGCACACAAGACTCTTCCAGCACAGATACGCAGTATTTT
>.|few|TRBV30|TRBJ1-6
CAWSWGGSNSPLHF
TGTGCCTGGAGTTGGGGGGGGAGTAATTCACCCCTCCACTTT
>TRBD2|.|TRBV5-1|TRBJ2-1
CASSLPLAGSYNERYF
TGCGCCAGCAGCTTGCCACTAGCGGGCTCCTACAATGAGCGGTACTTC
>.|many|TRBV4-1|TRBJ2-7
CASSPLALSYEQYF
TGCGCCAGCAGCCCCCTTGCCCTTTCCTACGAGCAGTACTTC
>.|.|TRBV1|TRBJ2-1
CTSSQGMGLAGNNEQFF
TGCACCAGCAGCCAAGGTATGGGACTAGCGGGGAACAATGAGCAGTTCTTC
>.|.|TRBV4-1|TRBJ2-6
CASSQGWQGSGANVLTF
TGCGCCAGCAGCCAAGGGTGGCAGGGATCTGGGGCCAACGTCCTGACTTTC
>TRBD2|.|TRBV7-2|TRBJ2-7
CASSLGVAGGYEQYF
TGTGCCAGCAGCTTAGGTGTAGCGGGGGGCTACGAGCAGTACTTC
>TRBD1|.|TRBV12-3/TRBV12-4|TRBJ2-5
CAGSRGQSKEETQYF
TGTGCCGGCAGCAGGGGACAGTCGAAAGAAGAGACCCAGTACTTC
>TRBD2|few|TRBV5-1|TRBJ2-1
CASSPGGAEQFF
TGCGCCAGCAGCCCCGGGGGGGCTGAGCAGTTCTTC
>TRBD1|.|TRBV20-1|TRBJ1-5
CSAKDGTGEPQHF
TGCAGTGCCAAAGACGGGACAGGGGAGCCCCAGCATTTT
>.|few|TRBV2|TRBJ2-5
CASSGAEFPQETQYF
TGTGCCAGCAGTGGAGCGGAGTTCCCCCAAGAGACCCAGTACTTC
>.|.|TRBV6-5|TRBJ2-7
CATRSGWEHEQYF
TGTGCCACCAGGTCGGGTTGGGAGCACGAGCAGTACTTC